The entry that follows covers one TCR beta chain sequence. The source of the sample is a study of T cells in Graves' hyperthyroidism and ophthalmopathy. CDR3 length: 16 residues. CDR1 and CDR2 (germline): LNHDA, SQIVND (reference sequence). V trimming: 5 bases; J trimming: 3 bases; junction bases outside the gene matches: 13. RNA transcripts served as the template for amplifying TCR beta CDR3 regions. The HTBI primer set was used in a first-round RT-PCR of the TCR CDR3. TCRdb re-derived calls from the multiplex PCR reads in MiXCR, one entry per CDR3 protein. The table records approximately 700,000 distinct CDR3 sequences, about 17% of them present only once.

This chain uses TRBV19 with TRBJ2-7, with 7 bases fitting TRBD2. The sequenced sample consisted of blood. This clonotype originated in a man in his late teens or twenties with Graves' hyperthyroidism. The CDR3 is CASSEDRAGELYEQYF. The CDR3 nucleotides read TGTGCCAGTAGTGAGGACCGGGCGGGGGAACTCTACGAGCAGTACTTC. Combining the CDR3 with reference TRBV19 and TRBJ2-7 gives the whole variable domain DGGITQSPKYLFRKEGQNVTLSCEQNLNHDAMYWYRQDPGQGLRLIYYSQIVNDFQKGDIAEGYSVSREKKESFPLTVTSAQKNPTAFYLCASSEDRAGELYEQYFGPGTRLTVT.